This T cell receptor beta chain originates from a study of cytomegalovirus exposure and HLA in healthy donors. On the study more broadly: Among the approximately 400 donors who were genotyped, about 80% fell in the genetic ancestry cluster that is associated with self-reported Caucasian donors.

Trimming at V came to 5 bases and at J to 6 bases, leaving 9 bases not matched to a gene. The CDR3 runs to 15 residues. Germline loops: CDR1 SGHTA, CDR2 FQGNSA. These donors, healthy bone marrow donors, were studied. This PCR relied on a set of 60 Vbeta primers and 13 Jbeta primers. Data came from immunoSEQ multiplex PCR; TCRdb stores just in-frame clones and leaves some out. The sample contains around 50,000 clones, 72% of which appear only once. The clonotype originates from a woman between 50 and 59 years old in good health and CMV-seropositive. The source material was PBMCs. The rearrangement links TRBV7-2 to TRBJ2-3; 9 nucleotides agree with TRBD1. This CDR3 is CASSLGQGKADTQYF. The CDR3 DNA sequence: TGTGCCAGCAGCCTAGGACAGGGGAAGGCGGATACGCAGTATTTT.